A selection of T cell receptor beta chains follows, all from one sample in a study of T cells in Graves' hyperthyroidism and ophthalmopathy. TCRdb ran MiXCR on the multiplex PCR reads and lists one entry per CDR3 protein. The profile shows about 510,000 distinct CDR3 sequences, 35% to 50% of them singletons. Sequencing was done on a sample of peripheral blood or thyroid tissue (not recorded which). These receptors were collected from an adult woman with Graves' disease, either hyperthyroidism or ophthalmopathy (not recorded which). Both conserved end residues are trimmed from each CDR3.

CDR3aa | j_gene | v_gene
SVQGNTYEQY | TRBJ2-7 | TRBV29-1
ASSRELSGSAIREQY | TRBJ2-7 | TRBV7-9
SARVGGSNTEAF | TRBJ1-1 | TRBV20-1
ASSLGAPRGDQY | TRBJ2-5 | TRBV7-6
ASSIAGTRMTGELF | TRBJ2-2 | TRBV19
ASSAAWQPYEQY | TRBJ2-7 | TRBV7-9
ASGPGTGYTEAF | TRBJ1-1 | TRBV3-1
ASSPNPAGYQPQH | TRBJ1-5 | TRBV28
ASSTGRGYT | TRBJ1-2 | TRBV19
SARELEGGQPQH | TRBJ1-5 | TRBV20-1
SARETGGQNGGYT | TRBJ1-2 | TRBV20-1
AGSLSRVKERGYSYEQY | TRBJ2-7 | TRBV12-3/TRBV12-4
ASSPRGLAGPETQY | TRBJ2-5 | TRBV4-1
SVGLGSPQH | TRBJ1-5 | TRBV29-1